This is a list of T cell receptor beta chains from one sample in a study of T cell responses to AZD1222 COVID-19 vaccine. Data came from immunoSEQ multiplex PCR; TCRdb stores just in-frame clones and leaves some out. The sample lists 150,000 to 200,000 clones, just under 95% occurring once. Sequences were derived from peripheral blood, sampled on day 0 of AZD1222 vaccination. Receptors originate from an adult in good health. Both conserved end residues are part of each CDR3. Each record gives: J gene, CDR3 length, clone size, D gene, V gene, CDR3 protein, CDR3 DNA. D genes are given only for firm matches. Some rows mark clone size as missing; the rest say once, few, many or name a class of expanded clone.

j_call: TRBJ2-5; cdr3_length: 18; clone_size: .; d_call: TRBD2; v_call: TRBV18; cdr3_aa: CASSPVLASGGPRETQYF; cdr3_nt: TGTGCCAGCTCACCCGTCCTCGCTAGCGGGGGGCCTCGAGAGACCCAGTACTTC
j_call: TRBJ2-2; cdr3_length: 13; clone_size: .; d_call: .; v_call: TRBV19; cdr3_aa: CASSINVAGELFF; cdr3_nt: TGTGCCAGTAGTATTAATGTGGCCGGGGAGCTGTTTTTT
j_call: TRBJ2-1; cdr3_length: 11; clone_size: .; d_call: .; v_call: TRBV18; cdr3_aa: CASSPPGEQFF; cdr3_nt: TGTGCCAGCTCACCACCGGGTGAGCAGTTCTTC
j_call: TRBJ1-6; cdr3_length: 16; clone_size: .; d_call: TRBD1; v_call: TRBV3-1/TRBV3-2; cdr3_aa: CASSQQGTGLLSALHF; cdr3_nt: TGTGCCAGCAGCCAGCAGGGGACAGGTCTACTTTCGGCCCTCCACTTT
j_call: TRBJ1-4; cdr3_length: 13; clone_size: .; d_call: .; v_call: TRBV2; cdr3_aa: CASSAEVDEKLFF; cdr3_nt: TGTGCCAGCAGCGCGGAGGTAGATGAAAAACTGTTTTTT
j_call: TRBJ2-3; cdr3_length: 15; clone_size: once; d_call: TRBD2; v_call: TRBV5-5; cdr3_aa: CASSISGGRTDTQYF; cdr3_nt: TGTGCCAGCAGCATCAGCGGGGGCCGCACAGATACGCAGTATTTT
j_call: TRBJ2-5; cdr3_length: 15; clone_size: .; d_call: .; v_call: TRBV7-9; cdr3_aa: CASSTGVGRLETQYF; cdr3_nt: TGTGCCAGCAGCACTGGTGTGGGCAGGTTGGAGACCCAGTACTTC
j_call: TRBJ2-2; cdr3_length: 14; clone_size: .; d_call: .; v_call: TRBV19; cdr3_aa: CASSWALSTGELFF; cdr3_nt: TGTGCCAGCAGTTGGGCCCTTAGCACCGGGGAGCTGTTTTTT
j_call: TRBJ2-7; cdr3_length: 14; clone_size: .; d_call: .; v_call: TRBV5-1; cdr3_aa: CASSLRNRDHEQYF; cdr3_nt: TGCGCCAGCAGTCTGAGGAACAGGGATCACGAGCAGTACTTC
j_call: TRBJ2-3; cdr3_length: 19; clone_size: .; d_call: TRBD2; v_call: TRBV3-1/TRBV3-2; cdr3_aa: CASSQARVGGAFGTDTQYF; cdr3_nt: TGTGCCAGCAGCCAAGCTCGGGTCGGGGGGGCCTTCGGCACAGATACGCAGTATTTT
j_call: TRBJ2-1; cdr3_length: 15; clone_size: .; d_call: .; v_call: TRBV18; cdr3_aa: CASSRGTGSYNEQFF; cdr3_nt: TGTGCCAGCTCACGGGGGACTGGCTCCTACAATGAGCAGTTCTTC
j_call: TRBJ1-5; cdr3_length: 13; clone_size: .; d_call: TRBD1; v_call: TRBV30; cdr3_aa: CAWSPGGGQPQHF; cdr3_nt: TGTGCCTGGAGTCCAGGGGGAGGACAGCCCCAGCATTTT
j_call: TRBJ1-2; cdr3_length: 15; clone_size: .; d_call: .; v_call: TRBV4-1; cdr3_aa: CASSQEITVPYGYTF; cdr3_nt: TGCGCCAGCAGCCAAGAAATAACAGTTCCCTATGGCTACACCTTC
j_call: TRBJ1-3; cdr3_length: 18; clone_size: .; d_call: TRBD1; v_call: TRBV5-6; cdr3_aa: CASSLAPEAGGYRNTIYF; cdr3_nt: TGTGCCAGCAGCTTGGCCCCTGAGGCAGGGGGGTATAGAAACACCATATATTTT
j_call: TRBJ2-7; cdr3_length: 13; clone_size: few; d_call: TRBD1; v_call: TRBV7-9; cdr3_aa: CASSGQGNYEQYF; cdr3_nt: TGTGCCAGCAGTGGACAGGGAAACTACGAGCAGTACTTC
j_call: TRBJ1-5; cdr3_length: 17; clone_size: .; d_call: TRBD1; v_call: TRBV18; cdr3_aa: CASSTLGTGQFNQPQHF; cdr3_nt: TGTGCCAGCTCAACCCTCGGGACAGGGCAATTCAATCAGCCCCAGCATTTT